These 18 T cell receptor beta chains originate from one sample sequenced in a study of tumor-infiltrating lymphocytes in primary liver carcinoma. Priming with a constant-region primer yielded TCR beta cDNA from about 500 ng total RNA. Three nested multiplex PCR rounds, a slightly modified ARM-PCR method, built the TCR beta libraries. Two initial PCR rounds of around 10 cycles each paired TRBV1-TRBV30 forward primers with a C-beta reverse primer. TCRdb used MiXCR to reprocess the multiplex PCR reads, holding one entry per CDR3 protein. Counted here are 150,000 to 200,000 distinct CDR3 sequences, over 45% occurring once; the ten biggest clones make up 72%. Germline DNA was extracted alongside blood RNA, which was obtained from unsorted whole blood. What was sequenced was peripheral blood. The receptors stem from a man in his forties with primary liver carcinoma and hepatitis B virus infection.

This clonotype was found a few times. The V call is TRBV12-3 or TRBV12-4, the J call TRBJ2-7; D is undetermined. The CDR3 has 11 residues. V lost 6 bases, J lost 4 bases, and 7 bases lay in between. CDR3 sequence reads: CASRTLYEQYF. CDR3 DNA: TGTGCCAGCAGAACTTTGTACGAGCAGTACTTC.

As for this clonotype: At one of its ends the junction is not consistent with the germline gene, which may arise from a read error. The chain couples TRBV29-1 to TRBJ2-7; D tentatively fits TRBD1 or TRBD2 (6 bases each). This CDR3 region has 13 residues. CDR1 is SQVTM, CDR2 ANQGSEA, per germline. As DNA, the CDR3 is TGCAGCGTTGTTACCGGGGGCTCCTACGAGCAGTGCTTC. The encoded protein is CSVVTGGSYEQCF.

The rearrangement links TRBV11-3 to TRBJ2-1, with 7 bases matching TRBD1. The CDR3 has 20 residues. Germline trimming cut 5 bases from V and 3 bases from J; bases unmatched to any gene: 22. CDR1 SGHNT and CDR2 YENEEA come from the germline V gene. The CDR3 protein is CASSEDPRGPGQHFYNEQFF. The DNA for the CDR3 is TGTGCCAGCAGCGAGGATCCTAGGGGACCGGGACAGCACTTCTACAATGAGCAGTTCTTC. Full variable domain (remainder filled in from reference TRBV11-3 and TRBJ2-1): EAGVVQSPRYKIIEKKQPVAFWCNPISGHNTLYWYLQNLGQGPELLIRYENEEAVDDSQLPKDRFSAERLKGVDSTLKIQPAELGDSAVYLCASSEDPRGPGQHFYNEQFFGPGTRLTVL.

About this clonotype itself: A read error may produce the germline difference seen at one junction end. The chain is built from TRBV11-2 and TRBJ2-7; the D is unclear. The CDR3 spans 14 residues. Looked up from germline, CDR1 is SGHAT and CDR2 is FQNNGV. The CDR3 loop reads CANSSPASSYEQYF. CDR3 in DNA: TGTGCCAACAGCTCCCCGGCATCCTCCTACGAGCAATACTTC.

About this clonotype itself: It is likely a read error, because the conserved phenylalanine at the end of the CDR3 is missing. This chain joins TRBV7-9 and TRBJ2-4, with D possibly being TRBD2 (6 bases). The V end was cut by 5 bases, the J end by 0 bases, with 14 bases between. From germline, CDR1 is SEHNR and CDR2 FQNEAQ (reference sequence). This CDR3 comprises 16 residues. The CDR3 loop reads CASSRGAGLAKNIQYL. The DNA of the CDR3 is TGTGCCAGCAGCCGCGGGGCCGGCCTAGCCAAAAACATTCAGTACCTC.

Details on this clonotype: The conserved final phenylalanine or tryptophan is absent from the CDR3, which likely points to a read error. The V gene is TRBV11-2, the J gene TRBJ2-6; 8 nucleotides agree with TRBD1. The CDR3 has 15 residues. The V and J ends lost 6 bases and 2 bases, in that order; junction bases with no gene match: 3. Germline V gene sequence: CDR1 SGHAT, CDR2 FQNNGV. DNA of the CDR3: TGTGCCAGCAGATGGACAGGGACTGGGGCCAACGTCCTGACTATC. This gives the protein CASRWTGTGANVLTI.

Details on this clonotype: A read error may produce the germline difference seen at one junction end. The V call is TRBV11-3, the J call TRBJ2-1; no reliable D call. CDR1 and CDR2 (germline): SGHNT, YENEEA. The CDR3 consists of 14 residues. The CDR3 loop is CASNLTSTYNEQFF. CDR3 in DNA: TGTGCCAGCAACTTAACATCTACTTACAATGAGCAGTTCTTC.

The chain employs TRBV12-3 or TRBV12-4 and TRBJ1-5, with TRBD1 matching over 7 bases. CDR3 length: 16 amino acids. The J segment lost 4 bases and the V segment lost 3 bases, leaving 9 bases of the junction unmatched. Here the CDR3 DNA reads TGTGCCAGCAGTTTGCAGGGGACAGTTAGTAATCAGCCCCAGCATTTT. It translates to CASSLQGTVSNQPQHF.

As to this clonotype: A much larger clone lies one base from this, so it may be a read error. The chain has TRBV7-8 and TRBJ2-3, with TRBD2 matching over 8 bases. This CDR3 is built from 13 residues. Germline assignment: CDR1 SGHVS and CDR2 FQNEAQ. The trim removed 8 bases at V and 5 bases at J, leaving 6 bases unmatched. The CDR3 sequence: CASGVAGQDTQYF. CDR3 sequence (DNA): TGTGCCAGCGGTGTAGCGGGACAAGATACGCAGTATTTT.

This clonotype showed up just a few times. The rearrangement joins TRBV7-9 to TRBJ2-2; TRBD2 matches at 7 bases. The germline V gene has CDR1 SEHNR and CDR2 FQNEAQ (reference sequence). V was pared by 3 bases and J by 4 bases, with 8 bases of the junction left unmatched. The CDR3 length is 16 residues. Here the CDR3 DNA reads TGTGCCAGCAGCTTGTTGACGGGAGGTCCCACCGGGGAGCTGTTTTTT. This translates into CASSLLTGGPTGELFF.

This chain links TRBV12-3 or TRBV12-4 with TRBJ1-3; TRBD1 aligns across 7 bases. CDR3 length: 17 amino acids. The J segment lost 3 bases and the V segment lost 2 bases, leaving 10 bases of the junction unmatched. CDR3 loop: CASSLSPGGNFGNTIYF. The CDR3 DNA reads TGTGCCAGCAGTTTAAGTCCAGGGGGAAATTTTGGAAACACCATATATTTT.

The table lists this clonotype with a few counts. The rearrangement joins TRBV28 to TRBJ1-5; D gene unclear. The length of the CDR3 is 13 residues. In germline, CDR1 is MDHEN, CDR2 SYDVKM. V lost 6 bases and J lost 3, with 9 bases in between. The DNA for the CDR3 is TGTGCCAGCAGCCTCCCTTACAATCAGCCCCAGCATTTT. Amino acids: CASSLPYNQPQHF.

By share of the sample, this clonotype is medium-sized. The chain combines TRBV29-1 with TRBJ1-6; D perhaps matches TRBD1 (5 bases). Per germline, CDR1 SQVTM and CDR2 ANQGSEA. V was clipped by 6 bases and J by 6 bases, with 15 bases between them. The CDR3 contains 14 residues. In nucleotides, the CDR3 is TGCAGCGTCGGGGACCCCTCCGGTAATTCACCCCTCCACTTT. Its translation: CSVGDPSGNSPLHF.

This clonotype was recorded many times. The CDR3 here is CASSWSSDEQFF. CDR3 nucleotides: TGTGCCAGCAGTTGGTCGAGTGATGAGCAGTTCTTC. The chain carries TRBV12-3 or TRBV12-4 and TRBJ2-1, with no clear D. With 4 bases removed from V and 8 bases from J, the gap between germline ends came to 9 bases. The CDR3 has 12 amino acids.

Of note for this clonotype: As the CDR3 is not closed by the conserved phenylalanine or tryptophan, this likely results from a read error. The limits of the CDR3 on the DNA are not certain, so only TCRdb's listed CDR3 is given. The chain has TRBV11-2 and TRBJ2-7; the table gives TRBD2 as D, unverified against the DNA. The CDR3 is 14 amino acids in total, end residues counted. Germline assignment: CDR1 SGHAT and CDR2 FQNNGV. CDR3 sequence: CASSYRGKAYEQCL.

This chain uses TRBV12-3 or TRBV12-4 with TRBJ2-1; D not resolved. Trimming pared 8 bases from V and 0 bases from J, leaving 17 bases between. CDR3 length equals 16 residues. This CDR3 is CASSVLSRPSYNEQFF. The DNA of the CDR3 is TGTGCCAGCTCAGTTTTAAGCAGACCCTCCTACAATGAGCAGTTCTTC.

The chain combines TRBV28 with TRBJ1-4; TRBD1 aligns across 7 bases. The V and J ends lost 6 bases and 7 bases, in that order; junction bases with no gene match: 8. The CDR3 covers 14 residues. Per germline, CDR1 MDHEN and CDR2 SYDVKM. CDR3 sequence: CASSPDRDGEKLFF. CDR3 sequence (DNA): TGTGCCAGCAGCCCTGACAGGGACGGTGAAAAACTGTTTTTT.

With respect to this clonotype: A much larger clone lies a single base off, so this may be a read error. The chain combines TRBV4-3 with TRBJ2-1; D gene uncertain. Trimming pared 5 bases from V and 6 bases from J, leaving 14 bases between. The CDR3 totals 14 residues. Germline CDR1 LGHNA, CDR2 YSLEER. The CDR3 nucleotides read TGCGCCAGCAGCAACACAGAGTTGGTCAATGAGCAGTTCTTC. It is translated as CASSNTELVNEQFF.